Shown below are 9 T cell receptor beta chains from a single sample sequenced in a study of Ad26.COV2.S vaccination and SARS-CoV-2 variants. Sequenced by immunoSEQ multiplex PCR; TCRdb stores in-frame clones only, minus some. Of around 400,000 clones in the sample, 83% were seen once. Treatment meaning: roughly 19 received Ad26.COV2.S at low or high dose, single or two shots; about 5 received placebo; per-sample allocation not given. Sample collection was performed on day 63 after the first vaccine or placebo injection. Sequences were derived from peripheral blood, sampled in a trial of Ad26.COV2.S vaccine versus placebo. These receptors were taken from a person aged 18-60 years who received the Ad26.COV2.S COVID-19 vaccine or a placebo.

The rearrangement links TRBV5-4 to TRBJ1-2, with TRBD1 as a possible D gene (6 bases). Deletions cut 2 bases from V and 4 bases from J, with 12 bases between. From germline, CDR1 is SGHNT and CDR2 YYREEE (reference sequence). The CDR3 loop spans 14 amino acids. The CDR3 DNA follows: TGTGCCAGCAGCTTTGACAGGCGACCCTATGGCTACACCTTC. Its translation is CASSFDRRPYGYTF. Full variable domain (missing parts from reference TRBV5-4 and TRBJ1-2): ETGVTQSPTHLIKTRGQQVTLRCSSQSGHNTVSWYQQALGQGPQFIFQYYREEENGRGNFPPRFSGLQFPNYSSELNVNALELDDSALYLCASSFDRRPYGYTFGSGTRLTVV.

The genes are TRBV5-3 and TRBJ2-5, with no clear D. TRBV5-3 is an ORF for which the function is uncertain. The CDR3 loop spans 12 amino acids. Trimming took off 4 bases at V and 4 bases at J, with 8 bases between the two ends. The CDR3 DNA sequence: TGTGCCAGAAGCGGGCGCCCAGAGACCCAGTACTTC. This sequence encodes CARSGRPETQYF.

The chain links TRBV19 to TRBJ1-2; D gene ambiguous. This CDR3 region has 14 residues. V lost 5 bases and J 8 bases, leaving 18 bases between the germline ends. The V gene's germline CDR1 is LNHDA and CDR2 SQIVND (reference sequence). CDR3 region: CASSPVGWIRGYTF. The CDR3 nucleotides read TGTGCCAGTAGTCCGGTTGGATGGATTAGGGGCTACACCTTC.

The chain uses TRBV12-3 or TRBV12-4 and TRBJ1-5; no definite D call. Between the trimmed V and J ends, which lost 4 bases and 7 bases, there was a span of 8 bases. CDR3 length: 12 residues. The CDR3 protein is CASSSMGQPQHF. The DNA for the CDR3 is TGTGCCAGCAGTTCCATGGGGCAGCCCCAGCATTTT.

This clone was found many times. J is TRBJ2-1 and V is TRBV6-4, with TRBD2 matching over 14 bases. This CDR3 is 16 amino acids long. Trimming at V came to 4 bases and at J to 9 bases, leaving 8 bases not matched to a gene. Germline-derived CDR1 and CDR2 are MRHNA and SNTAGT. CDR3 region: CASSGGLAGEGGEQFF. CDR3 nucleotides: TGTGCCAGCAGTGGGGGACTAGCGGGAGAAGGGGGTGAGCAGTTCTTC.

This chain links TRBV25-1 with TRBJ1-1; possible D gene TRBD1, 6 bases. CDR3 length equals 15 residues. Trimming cost V 4 bases and J 7 bases, with 19 bases left between them. The germline gives CDR1 MGHDK, CDR2 SYGVNS. The CDR3 spells CASSGGQYFNYEAFF. The CDR3 nucleotides read TGTGCCAGCAGTGGGGGGCAATATTTTAACTATGAAGCTTTCTTT.

The genes are TRBV9 and TRBJ2-7; perhaps TRBD2 as D (6 bases). Germline lookup yields CDR1 SGDLS and CDR2 YYNGEE. This CDR3 contains 14 residues. Between the trimmed V and J ends, which lost 4 bases and 5 bases, there was a span of 16 bases. CDR3 sequence: CASSKGAGIHEQYF. CDR3 DNA: TGTGCCAGCAGCAAGGGAGCGGGTATCCACGAGCAGTACTTC.

A single count supports this clone. The CDR3 reads CASSLDMRPGELFF. CDR3 DNA sequence: TGTGCCAGCAGCTTGGACATGAGACCCGGGGAGCTGTTTTTT. This chain connects TRBV5-6 to TRBJ2-2; no clear D gene. The CDR3 totals 14 residues. In germline, CDR1 is SGHDT, CDR2 YYEEEE. The V gene lost 0 bases and the J gene lost 6 bases, with 9 bases spanning the gap.

This clone was detected once. The chain joins TRBV12-5 to TRBJ1-2; no definite D call. V lost 2 bases, J lost 7 bases, and 17 bases lay in between. CDR3 size: 15 residues. CDR1 is LGHNT, CDR2 FRNRAP, per germline. The chain's CDR3 is CASGLHGLPGAGYTF. DNA of the CDR3: TGTGCTAGTGGTTTGCATGGACTCCCGGGAGCTGGCTACACCTTC.